The source of this T cell receptor (beta chain) is a study of human T cells and chemical hapten exposure listed by TCRdb under 2021. Regarding the research as a whole: Libraries were pooled for sequencing, and variation in per-sample TCR yields was attributed mainly to small differences in library volumes within the pool. Peripheral blood TCR repertoire changes were tracked in vivo in alopecia patients during primary and secondary sensitization to the hapten diphenylcyclopropenone (DPC). From each blood RNA sample, both TCR alpha and TCR beta chains were sequenced.

Taken from cysteine to phenylalanine, the CDR3 has 15 residues. Only the CDR3 DNA stays, 45 bases, in frame from base 1. The V end loses 4 bases and the J end loses 3 bases, and a stretch of 17 bases separates them. Looking up the germline V gene yields CDR1 SGHRS and CDR2 YFSETQ. The paper as a whole reports these results and caveats: DPC sensitization did not change how many TCRs were above 1 in 1000 frequency, and no evidence was found of alterations in global repertoire structure. After repeated subsampling, changes were observed in the strength of the expansion versus patch-test correlation and in the threshold at which the correlation became significant.

Libraries were constructed by RACE. Sequencing was carried out with a NextSeq 500. Library preparation attached unique molecular identifiers to individual cDNA molecules for quantitative, reproducible TCR counting. The source study handled its data this way. A median of approximately 96,000 TCRs per sample was observed, with a range of roughly 20,000 to 750,000. V, J and CDR3 annotation of the TCR reads was carried out using the Decombinator software suite. To make PS versus PT1 abundance plots, every sample was subsampled to the same number of TCRs (28,000). Expanded TCRs were defined as absent before sensitization and observed at least eight times at the 2-week time point. TCRdb reran the public reads through fastp at Q25 and MiXCR, keeping productive beta chains. Each entry merges the rows of one CDR3 protein and shows their most common DNA and genes. The V and J calls reflect TCRdb's pipeline rather than the authors' work. The sample table holds approximately 84,000 distinct CDR3 sequences, of which about 8.6% were seen once. Approximately 1.5% of the sample lies in the top ten.

The intended sense of this specimen's time point label: healthy volunteer bleed at 6 weeks. Unfractionated whole blood was collected in Tempus Blood RNA tubes, and total RNA was extracted from that blood. About 5 healthy volunteers served as TCR sequencing controls and were bled at day 0, 2 weeks and 6 weeks. This clonotype was seen only a few times. The antigen this receptor binds is unknown. No much larger clone exists at a distance of one base, and base qualities are not known. The sequenced sample consisted of whole blood. The chain couples TRBV5-1 to TRBJ2-7; the D segment could be TRBD2, given 6 matching bases. The receptor comes from a male donor in good health. Some clones in this sample may be carry-over from other donors' samples. CDR3 sequence: CASSGEVAGNYEQYF. The nucleotides are TGCGCCAGCAGCGGGGAGGTGGCGGGAAACTACGAGCAGTACTTC.